This TCR beta chain came from a study of blood T cell repertoires in COVID-19. In the study overall: The United States, Italy and Spain supplied acute and convalescent COVID-19 samples.

V trimming: 0 bases; J trimming: 0 bases; junction bases outside the gene matches: 8. The germline CDR1 and CDR2 sequences are GTSNPN and SVGIG (reference sequence). The CDR3 spans 17 residues. In the source study's methods: Amplification from reference gene primers served as the basis for estimated nucleated cell counts. Sequenced by immunoSEQ multiplex PCR; TCRdb stores in-frame clones only, minus some. V and J calls and clone size are those listed in that table; D and trimming were worked out from the DNA. The data contain more than 200,000 clones, roughly 80% of them singletons. This sequence originates from an elderly man with acute or convalescent COVID-19. What was sequenced was peripheral blood. The genes are TRBV30 and TRBJ2-3; 8 positions match TRBD2. Written as DNA, the CDR3 is TGTGCCTGGAGTGTTAAGCGGGGGTTTACTAGCACAGATACGCAGTATTTT. Translating it yields CAWSVKRGFTSTDTQYF.